The rows below give T cell receptor beta chains drawn from one sample of a study of early T cells in non-severe SARS-CoV-2 infection. TCRdb ran MiXCR on the 5' RACE reads and lists one entry per CDR3 protein. The sample has roughly 35,000 distinct CDR3 sequences; less than 6.5% are singletons. Sequenced: whole blood. The origin of the receptors is an adult who was a healthcare worker with PCR-confirmed SARS-CoV-2 infection or an uninfected control (not recorded which). Each CDR3 is given with its conserved first and last residue. Each record gives: J gene, D gene, V gene, clone size, CDR3 length, CDR3 protein, CDR3 DNA. D genes are given only for firm matches. Expanded clones are given a class, and other clones once, few, many or no size at all.

TRBJ1-3 NA TRBV9 few 16 CASSVAGGYAGNTIYF TGTGCCAGCAGCGTAGCTGGGGGGTACGCTGGAAACACCATATATTTT
TRBJ2-7 NA TRBV27 few 14 CASSPFSGAYEQYF TGTGCCAGCAGTCCCTTTTCAGGGGCCTACGAGCAGTACTTC
TRBJ2-1 NA TRBV5-5 many 13 CASSPGRSNEQFF TGTGCCAGCAGCCCTGGAAGAAGTAATGAGCAGTTCTTC
TRBJ2-3 TRBD1 TRBV6-6 many 15 CASHPGQANTDTQYF TGTGCCAGTCATCCGGGACAGGCGAACACAGATACGCAGTATTTT
TRBJ2-1 NA TRBV29-1 many 12 CSVVPSYNEQFF TGCAGCGTTGTCCCCTCCTACAATGAGCAGTTCTTC
TRBJ2-1 NA TRBV6-1 few 15 CASSSVLAMPNEQFF TGTGCCAGCTCATCCGTCCTAGCCATGCCCAATGAGCAGTTCTTC
TRBJ2-5 NA TRBV9 NA 14 CASSPRLVQETQYF TGTGCCAGCAGCCCCAGACTAGTCCAAGAGACCCAGTACTTC
TRBJ1-5 NA TRBV5-8 few 14 CASSGRESNQPQHF TGTGCCAGCAGCGGCAGGGAGAGCAATCAGCCCCAGCATTTT
TRBJ1-6 TRBD1 TRBV20-1 many 15 CSARQGDLINSPLHF TGCAGTGCTAGACAGGGGGATTTGATTAATTCACCCCTCCACTTT
TRBJ1-2 NA TRBV2 few 11 CASRDDSGYTF TGTGCCAGCAGAGACGACAGTGGCTACACCTTC
TRBJ2-1 TRBD2 TRBV29-1 few 17 CSVASGGAVAAYNEQFF TGCAGCGTTGCTAGCGGGGGGGCCGTTGCTGCCTACAATGAGCAGTTCTTC
TRBJ2-5 TRBD1 TRBV7-9 many 13 CASSPTGVETQYF TGTGCCAGCAGCCCCACAGGGGTAGAGACCCAGTACTTC
TRBJ2-7 NA TRBV6-1 many 14 CASSEYGHPYEQYF TGTGCCAGCAGTGAGTACGGACACCCGTACGAGCAGTACTTC
TRBJ1-2 NA TRBV5-4 many 14 CASSSIRAFYGYTF TGTGCCAGCAGCTCTATCCGGGCCTTCTATGGCTACACCTTC
TRBJ2-3 TRBD1 TRBV7-8 few 16 CASSQGTGGRTDTQYF TGTGCCAGCAGCCAAGGGACAGGGGGTCGCACAGATACGCAGTATTTT
TRBJ2-5 TRBD2 TRBV6-1 many 15 CASSGGLAGLETQYF TGTGCCAGCAGTGGAGGACTAGCGGGTTTAGAGACCCAGTACTTC
TRBJ1-2 NA TRBV19 many 12 CASSSGGNGYTF TGTGCCAGTAGTTCCGGGGGCAATGGCTACACCTTC
TRBJ2-5 NA TRBV11-2 few 16 CASSPDLLGAAGTQYF TGTGCCAGCAGCCCTGACCTGCTGGGAGCCGCGGGGACCCAGTACTTC
TRBJ1-1 TRBD1 TRBV18 NA 16 CASSPQSGQGGSEAFF TGTGCCAGCTCACCCCAGAGTGGACAGGGCGGGTCTGAAGCTTTCTTT
TRBJ1-2 NA TRBV5-1 many 12 CASSLGGRGYTF TGCGCCAGCAGCTTGGGGGGTCGCGGCTACACCTTC
TRBJ1-5 TRBD1 TRBV4-1 many 17 CASSLPLGQARNQPQHF TGCGCCAGCAGCCTCCCACTTGGACAGGCGCGCAATCAGCCCCAGCATTTT
TRBJ2-3 NA TRBV20-1 NA 14 CSAPKGIGADTQYF TGCAGTGCTCCTAAGGGAATCGGCGCAGATACGCAGTATTTT
TRBJ2-5 NA TRBV18 few 15 CASSPQVVNKETQYF TGTGCCAGCTCACCACAGGTGGTAAACAAAGAGACCCAGTACTTC
TRBJ2-1 TRBD2 TRBV7-8 many 15 CASSAGLAGVDEQFF TGTGCCAGCAGCGCGGGACTAGCGGGAGTTGATGAGCAGTTCTTC
TRBJ2-3 TRBD2 TRBV12-3/TRBV12-4 few 13 CASSRGEGDTQYF TGTGCCAGCAGTCGCGGGGAGGGAGATACGCAGTATTTT
TRBJ2-7 TRBD1 TRBV7-4 medium-sized 14 CASRTRDRVAEQYF TGTGCCAGCAGAACCCGTGACAGGGTTGCCGAGCAGTACTTC
TRBJ2-2 NA TRBV28 many 14 CASSPPEKLGELFF TGTGCCAGCAGCCCCCCTGAAAAGCTCGGGGAGCTGTTTTTT
TRBJ1-4 TRBD1 TRBV7-2 few 16 CASSPGRGTGSEKLFF TGTGCCAGCAGCCCAGGTCGCGGGACAGGGTCTGAAAAACTGTTTTTT
TRBJ1-3 NA TRBV20-1 many 15 CSARGSLLSGNTIYF TGCAGTGCTAGGGGGAGCCTGCTCTCTGGAAACACCATATATTTT
TRBJ1-4 NA TRBV27 many 13 CASSFPGGEKLFF TGTGCCAGCAGTTTTCCAGGAGGCGAAAAACTGTTTTTT
TRBJ1-1 NA TRBV28 many 12 CASSLLNTEAFF TGTGCCAGCAGTTTATTAAACACTGAAGCTTTCTTT
TRBJ2-3 TRBD1 TRBV7-8 NA 16 CASSKTTGDSTDTQYF TGTGCCAGCAGCAAGACGACAGGGGACAGCACAGATACGCAGTATTTT
TRBJ2-1 NA TRBV5-1 many 13 CASRAPGANEQFF TGCGCCAGCAGGGCCCCGGGAGCCAATGAGCAGTTCTTC
TRBJ1-2 NA TRBV2 few 13 CASSRTGNYGYTF TGTGCCAGCAGTAGGACGGGGAACTATGGCTACACCTTC
TRBJ2-1 TRBD2 TRBV29-1 few 17 CSVKLLSGRHSYNEQFF TGCAGCGTGAAACTTTTAAGCGGGAGGCACTCCTACAATGAGCAGTTCTTC
TRBJ1-6 NA TRBV5-6 NA 17 CASSLAGTRGSNSPLHF TGTGCCAGCAGCTTGGCCGGCACTAGAGGTAGTAATTCACCCCTCCACTTT
TRBJ2-1 NA TRBV9 many 16 CASSVGASSSYNEQFF TGTGCCAGCAGCGTAGGAGCGTCGAGCTCCTACAATGAGCAGTTCTTC
TRBJ2-7 NA TRBV11-2 many 13 CASSLDGDYEQYF TGTGCCAGCAGCTTAGACGGGGATTACGAGCAGTACTTC
TRBJ2-2 TRBD1 TRBV5-1 once 17 CASSLDRDRVSTGELFF TGCGCCAGCAGCCTGGACCGGGACAGGGTTTCTACCGGGGAGCTGTTTTTT
TRBJ1-1 NA TRBV12-3/TRBV12-4 many 15 CASSPLGGSNTEAFF TGTGCCAGCAGTCCACTCGGGGGTTCGAACACTGAAGCTTTCTTT
TRBJ2-7 NA TRBV12-3/TRBV12-4 many 15 CASSLFGGSSYEQYF TGTGCCAGCAGTTTGTTCGGAGGAAGCTCCTACGAGCAGTACTTC
TRBJ1-2 NA TRBV20-1 many 11 CSARAPYGYTF TGCAGTGCTAGAGCGCCCTATGGCTACACCTTC
TRBJ2-2 NA TRBV7-6 many 16 CASSLMEQGGTGELFF TGTGCCAGCAGCCTGATGGAACAGGGAGGTACCGGGGAGCTGTTTTTT
TRBJ2-5 NA TRBV5-6 many 13 CASSRLGQETQYF TGTGCCAGCAGCCGACTTGGCCAAGAGACCCAGTACTTC
TRBJ1-5 NA TRBV28 many 18 CASRGLGRRFNSNQPQHF TGTGCCAGCAGGGGCCTGGGACGACGATTCAATAGCAATCAGCCCCAGCATTTT
TRBJ2-3 NA TRBV19 many 12 CASSHPSDTQYF TGTGCCAGTAGCCACCCTTCAGATACGCAGTATTTT